This passage covers 31 T cell receptor beta chains from one sample sequenced in a study of cytomegalovirus exposure and HLA in healthy donors (dated by TCRdb to the late 2010s). Library construction relied on the immunoSEQ multiplex PCR assay. A mixture of 60 forward primers for TCR Vbeta segments and 13 reverse primers for TCR Jbeta segments was used in the multiplex PCR. The source is immuneACCESS, and TCRdb retained only in-frame sequences with V and J called. Part of the clones is not carried over; for the studies checked, unresolved V genes explain less than half of this, and the remainder is unexplained. The sample's clone listing holds approximately 110,000 clones. Of the sample, under 1.3% is held by the ten largest clones. Material: PBMCs. The receptors were sampled from a man aged 18 to 29 in good health and CMV-seronegative.

The chain uses TRBV7-9 and TRBJ1-5; tentative D call: TRBD1 (6 bases). The CDR3 is 14 amino acids. Germline V gene data show CDR1 as SEHNR and CDR2 as FQNEAQ (reference sequence). Trimming cost V 1 base and J 6 bases, with 10 bases left between them. The DNA of the CDR3 is TGTGCCAGCAGCTTAGAGGGGGTAGGTCAGCCCCAGCATTTT. Translation: CASSLEGVGQPQHF.

This chain links TRBV5-1 with TRBJ1-6; 7 bases line up with TRBD1. CDR1 and CDR2 from the germline V gene are SGHRS and YFSETQ. The CDR3 extends over 17 amino acids. With 0 bases clipped from V and 0 bases from J, the junction kept 3 bases outside the gene matches. CDR3 amino acids: CASSLGGGPSYNSPLHF. CDR3 nucleotides: TGCGCCAGCAGCTTGGGAGGGGGCCCCTCCTATAATTCACCCCTCCACTTT. The whole variable domain, filled in from reference TRBV5-1 and TRBJ1-6, reads KAGVTQTPRYLIKTRGQQVTLSCSPISGHRSVSWYQQTPGQGLQFLFEYFSETQRNKGNFPGRFSGRQFSNSRSEMNVSTLELGDSALYLCASSLGGGPSYNSPLHFGNGTRLTVT.

The chain has TRBV19 and TRBJ1-2; D perhaps matches TRBD1 (6 bases). Germline lookup yields CDR1 LNHDA and CDR2 SQIVND (reference sequence). The CDR3 contains 13 residues. Trimming cost V 9 bases and J 3 bases, with 14 bases left between them. As DNA, the CDR3 is TGTGCCAGCCGGGCGACAGGAGACTATGGCTACACCTTC. Its translation is CASRATGDYGYTF.

The chain has TRBV2 and TRBJ2-7; possibly TRBD1 for D (6 bases). The V gene's germline CDR1 is SNHLY and CDR2 FYNNEI. The CDR3 has 13 residues. The V gene lost 9 bases and the J gene lost 0 bases, with 12 bases spanning the gap. The CDR3 DNA reads as TGTGCCAGAGGGGGTCAGGACTCCTACGAGCAGTACTTC. It codes for CARGGQDSYEQYF. Full variable domain (outside the CDR3, taken from reference TRBV2 and TRBJ2-7): EPEVTQTPSHQVTQMGQEVILRCVPISNHLYFYWYRQILGQKVEFLVSFYNNEISEKSEIFDDQFSVERPDGSNFTLKIRSTKLEDSAMYFCARGGQDSYEQYFGPGTRLTVT.

The V gene is TRBV5-6, the J gene TRBJ2-5; a weak D match, TRBD2 (6 bases). CDR1 is SGHDT and CDR2 is YYEEEE in the germline V gene. The CDR3 is 15 amino acids. V lost 4 bases and J lost 0, with 13 bases in between. CDR3 sequence: CASSTYRDYQETQYF. The CDR3 nucleotides are TGTGCCAGCAGCACTTACCGGGACTACCAAGAGACCCAGTACTTC.

The chain recombines TRBV18 with TRBJ2-1; a possible D gene is TRBD1 (6 bases). Germline CDR1 KGHSH, CDR2 LQKENI. This CDR3 region has 17 residues. V lost 4 bases, J lost 5 bases, and 21 bases lay in between. The chain's CDR3 is CASSHTQGSVSHNEQFF. CDR3 nucleotide sequence: TGTGCCAGCTCACATACACAGGGTAGCGTGTCACACAATGAGCAGTTCTTC.

The rearrangement joins TRBV2 to TRBJ2-7, with 8 bases fitting TRBD2. J gave up 3 bases and V 8 bases, and 15 bases lay outside the gene matches. CDR3 length: 16 residues. The germline V gene encodes CDR1 SNHLY and CDR2 FYNNEI. The CDR3 loop is CASSFGASGYFYEQYF. The DNA of the CDR3 is TGTGCCAGCTCCTTTGGGGCTAGCGGGTATTTCTACGAGCAGTACTTC. The variable domain in full, with the rest retrieved from reference TRBV2 and TRBJ2-7, is EPEVTQTPSHQVTQMGQEVILRCVPISNHLYFYWYRQILGQKVEFLVSFYNNEISEKSEIFDDQFSVERPDGSNFTLKIRSTKLEDSAMYFCASSFGASGYFYEQYFGPGTRLTVT.

The genes are TRBV5-1 and TRBJ1-6; D not certain. Trimming cost V 3 bases and J 10 bases, with 20 bases left between them. This CDR3 is built from 16 residues. From germline, CDR1 is SGHRS and CDR2 YFSETQ. CDR3 protein: CASSYGVRGGSSPLHF. The DNA for the CDR3 is TGCGCCAGCAGCTACGGGGTCCGGGGAGGAAGCTCACCCCTCCACTTT.

The chain has TRBV10-3 and TRBJ2-5, with a tentative D call TRBD2 (6 bases). The V end lost 2 bases, the J end lost 7 bases, and 14 bases lay between the germline ends. This CDR3 is 14 amino acids long. Germline V gene sequence: CDR1 ENHRY, CDR2 SYGVKD. In DNA, the CDR3 is TGTGCCATCAGTGAGGCGGCTAGCGTGTGGACCCAGTACTTC. This sequence encodes CAISEAASVWTQYF.

The chain employs TRBV7-9 and TRBJ1-5; TRBD1 might be the D (6 bases). Trimming removed 4 bases at V and 5 bases at J, with 12 bases between. The CDR3 runs to 14 residues. The germline gives CDR1 SEHNR, CDR2 FQNEAQ (reference sequence). The CDR3 nucleotides read TGTGCCAGCAGCTCGGACAGCGGGGATCAGCCCCAGCATTTT. It encodes CASSSDSGDQPQHF.

Regarding this clone: An end of the junction differs from the germline gene, which may be a read error. V usage is TRBV20-1 and J usage is TRBJ2-5; 8 bases agree with TRBD2. The germline gives CDR1 DFQATT, CDR2 SNEGSKA (reference sequence). The CDR3 totals 11 residues. CDR3 DNA: TGCAGTGCTAGAGCGGGGACTAGGGGTAACTTC. Amino acid sequence: CSARAGTRGNF.

The V gene is TRBV27, the J gene TRBJ1-5; TRBD1 matches 7 bases. V shed 5 bases, J shed 6 bases, and the junction held 10 bases outside the gene matches. This CDR3 spans 15 amino acids. The germline V gene encodes CDR1 MNHEY and CDR2 SMNVEV (reference sequence). The chain's CDR3 is CASSPTQGGTQPQHF. CDR3 coding DNA: TGTGCCAGCAGTCCCACCCAGGGGGGAACTCAGCCCCAGCATTTT.

The chain recombines TRBV7-3 with TRBJ2-3, with D perhaps TRBD2 (7 bases). In germline, CDR1 is SGHTA, CDR2 FQGTGA. The germline V and J ends were trimmed by 5 bases and 4 bases, with 16 bases remaining between them. The CDR3 runs 15 residues. The CDR3 region is CASSPQRGGADTQYF. The DNA of the CDR3 is TGTGCCAGCAGCCCGCAGAGAGGGGGGGCAGATACGCAGTATTTT. The full variable domain, completed using reference TRBV7-3 and TRBJ2-3, is GAGVSQTPSNKVTEKGKYVELRCDPISGHTALYWYRQSLGQGPEFLIYFQGTGAADDSGLPNDRFFAVRPEGSVSTLKIQRTERGDSAVYLCASSPQRGGADTQYFGPGTRLTVL.

The V and J genes are TRBV28 and TRBJ2-3; possibly TRBD1 for D (6 bases). The germline V gene encodes CDR1 MDHEN and CDR2 SYDVKM. The CDR3 is 15 residues long. Trimming took 4 bases from V and 2 from J, leaving 13 bases between them. This CDR3 reads CASSYGTTNTDTQYF. As DNA, the CDR3 is TGTGCCAGCAGTTACGGGACAACCAACACAGATACGCAGTATTTT.

The chain joins TRBV5-1 to TRBJ2-5; TRBD2 matches 10 bases. Germline CDR1 is SGHRS and CDR2 is YFSETQ. Trimming took 0 bases from V and 5 from J; bases not matched to a gene: 1. The CDR3 contains 14 residues. As DNA, the CDR3 is TGCGCCAGCAGCTTGGAGCGGGGGGGGGAGACCCAGTACTTC. Its translation: CASSLERGGETQYF.

The CDR3 DNA sequence: TGTGCCAGCCGTGGGACATCCGACGAGCAGTACTTC. This gives the protein CASRGTSDEQYF. The V call is TRBV19, the J call TRBJ2-7; D possibly corresponds to TRBD1 (6 bases). The V end lost 9 bases, the J end lost 5 bases, and 14 bases lay between the germline ends. The CDR3 length is 12 residues. CDR1 is LNHDA, CDR2 SQIVND, per germline (reference sequence).

This sequence joins TRBV18 and TRBJ1-5, with 8 nucleotides matching TRBD1. Trimming cost V 4 bases and J 5 bases; bases outside gene matches: 10. In germline, CDR1 is KGHSH, CDR2 LQKENI. The CDR3 is made up of 16 amino acids. The CDR3 DNA follows: TGTGCCAGCTCACTCCTGGACAGGGTGGAGGATCAGCCCCAGCATTTT. This encodes CASSLLDRVEDQPQHF. The full variable domain, rest sourced from reference TRBV18 and TRBJ1-5, is NAGVMQNPRHLVRRRGQEARLRCSPMKGHSHVYWYRQLPEEGLKFMVYLQKENIIDESGMPKERFSAEFPKEGPSILRIQQVVRGDSAAYFCASSLLDRVEDQPQHFGDGTRLSIL.

As concerns this clone: Additional DNA sequences in this sample encode the identical CDR3. The CDR3 here is CASSLDSSGNTIYF. DNA of the CDR3: TGCGCCAGCAGCCTGGACAGCTCTGGAAACACCATATATTTT. This rearrangement joins TRBV5-1 to TRBJ1-3; tentative D call: TRBD1 (6 bases). V dropped 4 bases and J dropped 0 bases, with 8 bases sitting between them. The CDR3 spans 14 residues. In germline, CDR1 is SGHRS, CDR2 YFSETQ.

V usage is TRBV27 and J usage is TRBJ1-2; D is possibly TRBD1 (5 bases). The CDR3 totals 13 residues. CDR1 is MNHEY and CDR2 is SMNVEV in the germline V gene (reference sequence). V was cut by 3 bases and J by 4 bases, with 9 bases left in between. Here the CDR3 DNA reads TGTGCCAGCAGTTTTGGGGCAGGCTATGGCTACACCTTC. Translated, it gives CASSFGAGYGYTF.

V usage is TRBV5-5 and J usage is TRBJ1-1; D is unresolved. Germline V CDR1 and CDR2: SGHKS, YYEKEE (reference sequence). V dropped 2 bases and J dropped 0 bases, with 8 bases sitting between them. This CDR3 region has 14 residues. The CDR3 is CASSLPGVNTEAFF. CDR3 sequence (DNA): TGTGCCAGCAGCTTACCCGGGGTGAACACTGAAGCTTTCTTT.

The V gene is TRBV30, the J gene TRBJ1-2; a weak D match, TRBD1 (5 bases). The CDR3 is 17 amino acids. V lost 0 bases and J lost 4, with 21 bases in between. Germline loops: CDR1 GTSNPN, CDR2 SVGIG (reference sequence). Written as DNA, the CDR3 is TGTGCCTGGAGTGTCGTGAACCTCATCGACAGACTCTATGGCTACACCTTC. Protein sequence: CAWSVVNLIDRLYGYTF.

The CDR3 spells CASSIRTGTADYGYTF. In DNA, the CDR3 is TGTGCCAGTAGTATTCGGACAGGGACGGCGGACTATGGCTACACCTTC. The chain recombines TRBV19 with TRBJ1-2; TRBD1 agrees at 8 bases. The CDR3 runs 16 residues. Germline trimming cut 3 bases from V and 3 bases from J; bases unmatched to any gene: 9. The V gene's germline CDR1 is LNHDA and CDR2 SQIVND (reference sequence).

The chain recombines TRBV7-9 with TRBJ1-2, with a tentative D call TRBD1 (5 bases). Germline CDR1 and CDR2: SEHNR and FQNEAQ (reference sequence). V gave up 5 bases and J gave up 0 bases, with 13 bases separating them. This CDR3 comprises 15 residues. The CDR3 loop is CASSNRDLANYGYTF. The CDR3, as DNA: TGTGCCAGCAGCAACCGGGACTTAGCTAACTATGGCTACACCTTC.

The chain joins TRBV5-1 to TRBJ1-4; D is undetermined. V was pared by 5 bases and J by 8 bases, with 19 bases between. This CDR3 region has 15 residues. CDR1 is SGHRS, CDR2 YFSETQ, per germline. The CDR3 sequence: CASRINGDRWEKLFF. CDR3 nucleotide sequence: TGCGCCAGCAGGATTAACGGGGATCGGTGGGAAAAACTGTTTTTT.

Of note for this clone: Its ends do not fully match the called genes, so a read error is possible. The chain couples TRBV6-1 to TRBJ2-7; D may be TRBD1 (6 bases). Germline CDR1 and CDR2: MNHNS and SASEGT. This CDR3 region has 10 residues. CDR3 region: CASSNGTRNF. The CDR3 bases are TGTGCCAGCAGTAACGGGACACGGAACTTC.

The rearrangement uses TRBV19 and TRBJ1-1; 8 bases align to TRBD1. The CDR3 covers 15 residues. Germline V gene data show CDR1 as LNHDA and CDR2 as SQIVND (reference sequence). Trimming took 4 bases from V and 6 from J; bases not matched to a gene: 10. DNA for the CDR3: TGTGCCAGTAGTACCACAGGGGGGACTAACGCTGAAGCTTTCTTT. It is translated as CASSTTGGTNAEAFF. Together with reference TRBV19 and TRBJ1-1, the CDR3 gives the full variable domain: DGGITQSPKYLFRKEGQNVTLSCEQNLNHDAMYWYRQDPGQGLRLIYYSQIVNDFQKGDIAEGYSVSREKKESFPLTVTSAQKNPTAFYLCASSTTGGTNAEAFFGQGTRLTVV.

This chain joins TRBV5-6 and TRBJ1-2; possibly TRBD1 for D (6 bases). The germline V gene has CDR1 SGHDT and CDR2 YYEEEE. The CDR3 totals 15 residues. Trimming cost V 6 bases and J 3 bases, with 18 bases left between them. The CDR3, as DNA: TGTGCCAGCACTCGAACACCGGGGACACACTATGGCTACACCTTC. Protein: CASTRTPGTHYGYTF.

The chain carries TRBV18 and TRBJ2-2; D uncertain. Germline V CDR1 and CDR2: KGHSH, LQKENI. CDR3 length: 17 residues. The V end lost 1 base, the J end lost 7 bases, and 19 bases lay between the germline ends. In DNA, the CDR3 is TGTGCCAGCTCACCACTCTTCGTTCGCGAGGCTGGCGGGGAGCTGTTTTTT. Translation: CASSPLFVREAGGELFF.

This rearrangement joins TRBV6-1 to TRBJ1-5, with D unclear. Trimming stripped 6 bases from V and 1 base from J, with 13 bases between. This CDR3 comprises 15 residues. Looked up from germline, CDR1 is MNHNS and CDR2 is SASEGT. DNA of the CDR3: TGTGCCAGCAGGAGGGAAGAATCAAGCAATCAGCCCCAGCATTTT. Its translation: CASRREESSNQPQHF.

Written as DNA, the CDR3 is TGTGCCAGTAGTATCAAGGGGGAAGGCTACACCTTC. This sequence encodes CASSIKGEGYTF. This chain uses TRBV19 with TRBJ1-2; TRBD1 might be the D (6 bases). Germline V CDR1 and CDR2: LNHDA, SQIVND (reference sequence). V lost 3 bases, J lost 8 bases, and 10 bases lay in between. The CDR3 extends over 12 amino acids. Supplemented by reference TRBV19 and TRBJ1-2, the full variable domain reads DGGITQSPKYLFRKEGQNVTLSCEQNLNHDAMYWYRQDPGQGLRLIYYSQIVNDFQKGDIAEGYSVSREKKESFPLTVTSAQKNPTAFYLCASSIKGEGYTFGSGTRLTVV.

The chain employs TRBV7-2 and TRBJ2-7; D unresolved. Trimming removed 8 bases from V and 3 bases from J, with 8 bases in between. Germline V gives CDR1 SGHTA, CDR2 FQGNSA. There are 11 residues in the CDR3. CDR3 residues: CASQNVYEQYF. In nucleotides, the CDR3 is TGTGCCAGCCAAAATGTCTACGAGCAGTACTTC. Filled out from reference TRBV7-2 and TRBJ2-7, the complete variable domain reads GAGVSQSPSNKVTEKGKDVELRCDPISGHTALYWYRQSLGQGLEFLIYFQGNSAPDKSGLPSDRFSAERTGGSVSTLTIQRTQQEDSAVYLCASQNVYEQYFGPGTRLTVT.